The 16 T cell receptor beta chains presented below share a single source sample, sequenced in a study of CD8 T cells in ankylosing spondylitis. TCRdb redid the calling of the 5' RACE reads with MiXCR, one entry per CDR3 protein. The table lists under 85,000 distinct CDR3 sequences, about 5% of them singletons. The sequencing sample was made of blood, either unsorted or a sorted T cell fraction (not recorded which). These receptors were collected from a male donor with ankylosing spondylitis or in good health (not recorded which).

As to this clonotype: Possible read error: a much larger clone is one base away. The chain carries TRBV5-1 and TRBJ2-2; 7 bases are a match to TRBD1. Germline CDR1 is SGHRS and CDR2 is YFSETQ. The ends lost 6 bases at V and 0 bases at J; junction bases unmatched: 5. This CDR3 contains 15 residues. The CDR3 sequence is CASNWDSANTGELFF. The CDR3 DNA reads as TGCGCCAGCAACTGGGACAGCGCGAACACCGGGGAGCTGTTTTTT.

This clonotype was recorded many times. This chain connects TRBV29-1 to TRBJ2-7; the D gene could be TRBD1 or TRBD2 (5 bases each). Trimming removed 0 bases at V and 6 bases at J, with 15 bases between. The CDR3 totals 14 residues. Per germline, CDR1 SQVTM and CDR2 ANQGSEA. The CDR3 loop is CSVEDPEGFREQYF. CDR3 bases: TGCAGCGTTGAAGACCCAGAGGGGTTTCGCGAGCAGTACTTC.

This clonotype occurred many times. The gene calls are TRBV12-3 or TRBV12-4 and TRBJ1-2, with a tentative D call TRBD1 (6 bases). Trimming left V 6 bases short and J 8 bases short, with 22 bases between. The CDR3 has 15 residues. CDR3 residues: CASRENRASVKGYTF. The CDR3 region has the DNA TGTGCCAGCAGGGAGAACAGGGCGTCAGTGAAAGGCTACACCTTC.

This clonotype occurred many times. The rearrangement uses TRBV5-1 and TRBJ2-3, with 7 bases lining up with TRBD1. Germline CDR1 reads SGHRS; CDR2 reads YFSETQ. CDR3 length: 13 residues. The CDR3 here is CGSRGMGTDTQYF. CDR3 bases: TGCGGCTCCAGGGGGATGGGCACAGATACGCAGTATTTT. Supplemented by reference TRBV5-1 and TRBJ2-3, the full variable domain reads KAGVTQTPRYLIKTRGQQVTLSCSPISGHRSVSWYQQTPGQGLQFLFEYFSETQRNKGNFPGRFSGRQFSNSRSEMNVSTLELGDSALYLCGSRGMGTDTQYFGPGTRLTVL.

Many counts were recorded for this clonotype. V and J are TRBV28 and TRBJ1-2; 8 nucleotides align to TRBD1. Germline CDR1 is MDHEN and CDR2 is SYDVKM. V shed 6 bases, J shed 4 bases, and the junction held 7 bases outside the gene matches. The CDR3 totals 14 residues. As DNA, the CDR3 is TGTGCCAGCAGCCCGGGACAGGCGAGCTATGGCTACACCTTC. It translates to CASSPGQASYGYTF.

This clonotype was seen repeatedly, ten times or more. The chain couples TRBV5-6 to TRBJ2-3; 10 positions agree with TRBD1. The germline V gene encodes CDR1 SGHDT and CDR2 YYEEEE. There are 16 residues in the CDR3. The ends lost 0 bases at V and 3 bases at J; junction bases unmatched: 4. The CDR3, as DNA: TGTGCCAGCAGCTTGGCGACAGGGGGCTCGACAGATACGCAGTATTTT. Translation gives CASSLATGGSTDTQYF.

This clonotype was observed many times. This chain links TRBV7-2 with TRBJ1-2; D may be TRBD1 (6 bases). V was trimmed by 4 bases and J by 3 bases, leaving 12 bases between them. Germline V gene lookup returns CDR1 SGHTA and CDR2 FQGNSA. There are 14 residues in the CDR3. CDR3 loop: CASSSSTGDYGYTF. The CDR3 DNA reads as TGTGCCAGCAGCTCGTCGACAGGTGACTATGGCTACACCTTC.

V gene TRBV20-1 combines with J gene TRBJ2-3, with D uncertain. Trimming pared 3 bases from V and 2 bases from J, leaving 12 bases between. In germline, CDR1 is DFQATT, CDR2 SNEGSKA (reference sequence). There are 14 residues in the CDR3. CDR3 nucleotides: TGCAGTGCTAGGTTCGGGCCCCACACAGATACGCAGTATTTT. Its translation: CSARFGPHTDTQYF.

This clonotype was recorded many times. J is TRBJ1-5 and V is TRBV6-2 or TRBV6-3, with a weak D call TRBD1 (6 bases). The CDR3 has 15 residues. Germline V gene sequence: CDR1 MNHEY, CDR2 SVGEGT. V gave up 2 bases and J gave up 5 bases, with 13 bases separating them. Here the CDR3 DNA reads TGTGCCAGCAGTTACCGGTCGGGGGGGCATCAGCCCCAGCATTTT. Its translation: CASSYRSGGHQPQHF.

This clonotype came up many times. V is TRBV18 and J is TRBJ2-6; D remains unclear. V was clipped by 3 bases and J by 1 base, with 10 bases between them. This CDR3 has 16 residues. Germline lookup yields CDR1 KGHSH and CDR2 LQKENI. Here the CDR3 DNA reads TGTGCCAGCTCACCTCCTACCGGGTCTGGGGCCAACGTCCTGACTTTC. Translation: CASSPPTGSGANVLTF. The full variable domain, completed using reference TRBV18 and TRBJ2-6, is NAGVMQNPRHLVRRRGQEARLRCSPMKGHSHVYWYRQLPEEGLKFMVYLQKENIIDESGMPKERFSAEFPKEGPSILRIQQVVRGDSAAYFCASSPPTGSGANVLTFGAGSRLTVL.

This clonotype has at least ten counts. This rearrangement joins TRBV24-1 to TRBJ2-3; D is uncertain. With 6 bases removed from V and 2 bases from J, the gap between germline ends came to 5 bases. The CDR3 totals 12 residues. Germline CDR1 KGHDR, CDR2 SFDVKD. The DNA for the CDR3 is TGTGCCACCAGTCTCAACACAGATACGCAGTATTTT. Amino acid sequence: CATSLNTDTQYF.

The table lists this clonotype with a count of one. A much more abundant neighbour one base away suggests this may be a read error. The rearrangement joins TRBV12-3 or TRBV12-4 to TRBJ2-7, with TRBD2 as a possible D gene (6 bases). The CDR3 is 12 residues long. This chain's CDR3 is CASGGNSYVQYF. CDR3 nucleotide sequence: TGTGCCAGCGGGGGGAACTCCTACGTGCAGTACTTC.

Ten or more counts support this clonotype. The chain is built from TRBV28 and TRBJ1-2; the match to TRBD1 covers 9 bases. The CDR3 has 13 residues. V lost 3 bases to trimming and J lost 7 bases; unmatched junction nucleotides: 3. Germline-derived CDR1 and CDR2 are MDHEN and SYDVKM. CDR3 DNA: TGTGCCAGCAGTTTGGACAGGGGACCTGGCTACACCTTC. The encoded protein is CASSLDRGPGYTF.

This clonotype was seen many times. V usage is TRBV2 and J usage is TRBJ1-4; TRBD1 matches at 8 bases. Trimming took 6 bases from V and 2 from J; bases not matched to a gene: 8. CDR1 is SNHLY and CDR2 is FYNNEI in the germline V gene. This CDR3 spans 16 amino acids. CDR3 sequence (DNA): TGTGCCAGCAGCGACAGGGGACTAGCGACTAATGAAAAACTGTTTTTT. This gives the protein CASSDRGLATNEKLFF.

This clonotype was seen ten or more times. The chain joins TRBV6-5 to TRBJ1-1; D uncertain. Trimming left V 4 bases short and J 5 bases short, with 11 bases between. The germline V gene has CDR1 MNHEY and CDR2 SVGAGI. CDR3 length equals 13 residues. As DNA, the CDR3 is TGTGCCAGCAGTTCCCCGGGCGCAACTGAAGCTTTCTTT. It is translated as CASSSPGATEAFF.

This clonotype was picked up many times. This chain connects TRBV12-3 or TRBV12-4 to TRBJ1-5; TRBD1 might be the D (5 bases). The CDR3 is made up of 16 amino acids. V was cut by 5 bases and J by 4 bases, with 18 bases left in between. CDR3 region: CASSPGTGFWNQPQHF. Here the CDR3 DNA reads TGTGCCAGCAGTCCTGGGACGGGTTTTTGGAATCAGCCCCAGCATTTT.